This record looks at one T cell receptor (beta chain) sequence and its context. Unmatched junction bases numbered 8, after V lost 10 bases and J lost 1 base. In germline, CDR1 is SNHLY, CDR2 FYNNEI. CDR3 length: 14 amino acids. The data were obtained in a study of graft-versus-host responses after intestinal transplantation. Study summary: For around 3 years after anti-thymocyte globulin induction, all recipients took tacrolimus and steroids. Findings and caveats of the study: Investigators detected GvH clones in recipient marrow, with some emerging earlier in ileum or blood. Early post-transplant HvG declines tracked with peak circulating GvH clone levels.

Plating combined approximately 200,000 CFSE-labeled responder cells with approximately 200,000 irradiated, violet-dye-labeled stimulator cells. Upon completion of the reaction, proliferating CFSE-low responders, both CD3+CD4+ and CD3+CD8+, were sorted. Data came from immunoSEQ multiplex PCR; TCRdb stores just in-frame clones and leaves some out. The data show roughly 14,000 clones, approximately 30% seen once. The V call is TRBV2, the J call TRBJ2-7; 9 bases fit TRBD1. This TCR was recovered from a human patient who received an intestinal transplant. The material was alloreactive CD8+ T cells from a mixed lymphocyte reaction culture, obtained before intestinal transplant. Subset of the sample: CFSE-low proliferating T cells sorted from roughly six-day pre-transplant mixed lymphocyte reaction (GvH or HvG direction). The CDR3 DNA sequence: TGTGCCACCCTACAGGGGGCGAGGTCCTACGAGCAGTACTTC. Its translation is CATLQGARSYEQYF.